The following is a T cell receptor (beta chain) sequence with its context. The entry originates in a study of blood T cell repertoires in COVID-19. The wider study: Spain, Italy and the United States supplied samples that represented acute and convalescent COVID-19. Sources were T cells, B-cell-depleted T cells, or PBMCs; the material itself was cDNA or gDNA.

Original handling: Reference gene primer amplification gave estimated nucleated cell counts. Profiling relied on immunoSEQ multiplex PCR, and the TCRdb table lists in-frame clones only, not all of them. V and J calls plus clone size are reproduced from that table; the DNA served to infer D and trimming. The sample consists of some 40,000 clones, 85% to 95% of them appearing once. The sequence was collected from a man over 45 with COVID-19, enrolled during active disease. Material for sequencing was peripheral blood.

Written as DNA, the CDR3 is TGTGCCAGCAGGCCTCAGGGAGGAGAAGAGACCCAGTACTTC. Amino acids: CASRPQGGEETQYF. The genes are TRBV28 and TRBJ2-5; tentative D call: TRBD2 (6 bases). Trimming removed 6 bases at V and 3 bases at J, with 14 bases between. The CDR3 covers 14 residues. Per germline, CDR1 MDHEN and CDR2 SYDVKM.